The present TCR beta chain was sequenced within a study of blood T cell repertoires in COVID-19. Study at large: Donors in the United States, Italy and Spain gave samples during acute or convalescent COVID-19.

With 1 base removed from V and 0 bases from J, the gap between germline ends came to 6 bases. Per the germline V gene, CDR1 is KGHSH and CDR2 is LQKENI. The CDR3 sequence is 14 residues long. Here immunoSEQ multiplex PCR was the method, and the copy in TCRdb shows in-frame clones only, minus some. Among about 130,000 clones, roughly 80% were seen once, and the ten largest hold roughly 9.2%. Which cohort a participant joined came from the clinical history participants gave. This chain joins TRBV18 and TRBJ1-2; the D is unclear. The sequenced sample consisted of PBMCs or T cells enriched from blood (not recorded which). The receptor comes from a man between 45 and 60 years old who had recovered from COVID-19. The CDR3 nucleotides read TGTGCCAGCTCACCACGCAGGTCTAACTATGGCTACACCTTC. It encodes CASSPRRSNYGYTF.